The 9 T cell receptor beta chains in this list originate from one sample, sequenced in a study of cytomegalovirus exposure and HLA in healthy donors. It was with 60 Vbeta and 13 Jbeta primers that the PCR ran. Produced via immunoSEQ multiplex PCR; TCRdb's table is partial and in-frame only. The sample includes roughly 44,000 clones, about 85% of them seen just once. Sequenced sample: PBMCs. Receptor source: a man between 45 and 60 years old in good health and CMV-seronegative.

This chain uses TRBV7-2 with TRBJ2-1; tentatively, D is TRBD2 (5 bases). Trimming took off 3 bases at V and 0 bases at J, with 9 bases between the two ends. The CDR3 consists of 15 residues. Per germline, CDR1 SGHTA and CDR2 FQGNSA. The DNA for the CDR3 is TGTGCCAGCAGCTTGATCGGGGTCTCCTACAATGAGCAGTTCTTC. Amino acids: CASSLIGVSYNEQFF.

The J gene is TRBJ2-3, the V gene TRBV25-1; D might be TRBD2 (5 bases). CDR1 MGHDK and CDR2 SYGVNS come from the germline V gene. The CDR3 covers 16 residues. Trimming took 4 bases from V and 0 from J, leaving 14 bases between them. CDR3 residues: CASSGRTLASTDTQYF. CDR3 sequence (DNA): TGTGCCAGCAGTGGCAGGACTCTGGCTAGCACAGATACGCAGTATTTT.

This clone was seen more than once but under ten times. CDR3 region: CASSDSGTTQYF. The CDR3 nucleotides read TGCGCCAGCAGCGATTCCGGGACAACCCAGTATTTT. This chain links TRBV5-1 with TRBJ2-3; D is perhaps TRBD1 (6 bases). The CDR3 is made up of 12 amino acids. V lost 4 bases and J lost 12, with 15 bases in between. Germline values: CDR1 SGHRS, CDR2 YFSETQ.

This chain connects TRBV7-3 to TRBJ2-1; 7 bases are a match to TRBD2. The V segment lost 5 bases and the J segment 6 bases; nucleotides outside the gene matches: 4. The V gene's germline CDR1 is SGHTA and CDR2 FQGTGA. There are 13 residues in the CDR3. The CDR3 sequence is CASSPGRRNEQFF. The CDR3 nucleotides read TGTGCCAGCAGCCCCGGGAGGCGCAATGAGCAGTTCTTC.

The chain recombines TRBV19 with TRBJ1-3; D might be TRBD1 (6 bases). Germline V CDR1 and CDR2: LNHDA, SQIVND (reference sequence). The CDR3 covers 14 residues. Trimming shortened V by 5 bases and J by 2 bases, and 10 bases separated the two germline ends. The CDR3 spells CASSQDRTGNTIYF. In DNA, the CDR3 is TGTGCCAGTAGTCAAGACAGGACTGGAAACACCATATATTTT.

V usage is TRBV4-1 and J usage is TRBJ2-1, with D perhaps TRBD2 (5 bases). The CDR3 runs 18 residues. CDR1 is MGHRA, CDR2 YSYEKL, per germline. V gave up 0 bases and J gave up 4 bases, with 19 bases separating them. The CDR3 protein is CASSQDVGVVAQYNEQFF. CDR3 DNA sequence: TGCGCCAGCAGCCAAGATGTCGGGGTGGTAGCGCAGTACAATGAGCAGTTCTTC.

The CDR3 nucleotides read TGTGCCAGCTCACCTTGGACAGGGGGAAATGAGCAGTTCTTC. Amino acid sequence: CASSPWTGGNEQFF. The chain couples TRBV18 to TRBJ2-1; TRBD1 matches at 10 bases. In germline, CDR1 is KGHSH, CDR2 LQKENI. V lost 3 bases to trimming and J lost 7 bases; unmatched junction nucleotides: 3. The CDR3 totals 14 residues. Using reference TRBV18 and TRBJ2-1 for the parts outside the CDR3, the full variable domain is NAGVMQNPRHLVRRRGQEARLRCSPMKGHSHVYWYRQLPEEGLKFMVYLQKENIIDESGMPKERFSAEFPKEGPSILRIQQVVRGDSAAYFCASSPWTGGNEQFFGPGTRLTVL.

The chain is built from TRBV6-4 and TRBJ1-2, with D tentatively TRBD1 (6 bases). The CDR3 consists of 16 residues. V gave up 4 bases and J gave up 8 bases, with 23 bases separating them. Germline-derived CDR1 and CDR2 are MRHNA and SNTAGT. DNA of the CDR3: TGTGCCAGCAGTGGGTCTGGGGGGGGCGATTCTGGAGGCTACACCTTC. Amino acid sequence: CASSGSGGGDSGGYTF.

The chain combines TRBV4-3 with TRBJ1-1; D is unclear. Looked up from germline, CDR1 is LGHNA and CDR2 is YSLEER. The CDR3 length is 16 residues. The ends were cut back, 1 base at V and 0 bases at J, with 12 bases in the middle. CDR3 region: CASSQVLTAVNTEAFF. DNA for the CDR3: TGCGCCAGCAGCCAAGTTCTGACTGCGGTGAACACTGAAGCTTTCTTT.